The present entry profiles one T cell receptor (beta chain) with its context. The antigen remains unidentified. This sample also contains other DNA sequences that code for the same CDR3. An even split of each subset's genomic DNA across several immunoSEQ plates was performed. Original processing methods: ImmunoSEQ gave junction-only sequences without quality scores, so filtering differed. This table comes from immunoSEQ multiplex PCR, and its TCRdb copy is limited to in-frame clones, with some not included. V, J and clone size are those of that table, while D and trimming were read from the DNA. The data contain approximately 2.4 million clones, approximately 96% of them singletons. These data belong to a study of shared clonotypes between healthy human individuals. All the donors were Caucasian adults who lived in Nashville, Tennessee. The CDR3 contains 14 residues. The V gene's germline CDR1 is MDHEN and CDR2 SYDVKM. V lost 6 bases, J lost 7 bases, and 15 bases lay in between.

The study's findings and limits: Among donors, clonotype sharing was expected to be affected by sequencing depth.

The genes are TRBV28 and TRBJ1-4, with D maybe TRBD1 (6 bases). Sequencing was carried out using naive CD4+ T cells sorted from blood. This sample's subset: CD45RA+ positively selected. The TCR was taken from a young man in good health. As DNA, the CDR3 is TGTGCCAGCAGCCCCCGGGGGGCTGGTGAAAAACTGTTTTTT. Encoded protein: CASSPRGAGEKLFF.